These T cell receptor beta chains were read from a single sample in a study of blood T cell repertoires in COVID-19. Sequencing was performed with immunoSEQ multiplex PCR; in TCRdb, only in-frame clones are kept and a portion is missing. Of fewer than 150,000 clones detected, approximately 90% appear once; the ten largest clones hold roughly 8.1%. Sequenced material: peripheral blood. These receptors all come from a woman in her 70s who had recovered from COVID-19. Both conserved end residues are part of each CDR3. The D gene is left open where the match is weak. Not all rows give a size; the values are once, few, many and, for expanded clones, a class.

.,TRBD2,TRBV19,TRBJ2-3,CATSRLAGAPDTQYF,TGTGCCACCTCTCGACTAGCGGGAGCCCCAGATACGCAGTATTTT
.,TRBD2,TRBV24-1,TRBJ2-5,CATSDSTAGGWETQYF,TGTGCCACCAGTGATTCTACAGCGGGGGGGTGGGAGACCCAGTACTTC
.,.,TRBV5-1,TRBJ2-5,CASRMIPDSQETQYF,TGCGCCAGCAGAATGATTCCTGACTCTCAAGAGACCCAGTACTTC
once,TRBD2,TRBV19,TRBJ2-7,CASRPAGVSYEQYF,TGTGCCAGTAGGCCAGCGGGAGTAAGCTACGAGCAGTACTTC
.,TRBD1,TRBV5-1,TRBJ1-2,CASSPSTGAGLGGGYTF,TGCGCCAGCAGCCCCTCAACAGGGGCAGGTCTCGGAGGAGGCTACACCTTC
few,TRBD2,TRBV5-1,TRBJ2-7,CASSGGLGGYEQYF,TGCGCCAGCAGCGGGGGACTAGGGGGCTACGAGCAGTACTTC
.,.,TRBV6-5,TRBJ1-2,CASSYQGTIYGYTF,TGTGCCAGCAGTTACCAAGGGACAATCTATGGCTACACCTTC
.,.,TRBV5-4,TRBJ2-1,CASSFFDEQFF,TGTGCCAGCAGCTTCTTCGATGAGCAGTTCTTC
.,TRBD2,TRBV5-8,TRBJ2-2,CASSLVGLAGEFVNTGELFF,TGTGCCAGCAGCTTGGTGGGACTAGCGGGAGAATTTGTGAACACCGGGGAGCTGTTTTTT
.,TRBD2,TRBV7-2,TRBJ2-3,CASSQGLAGRTDTQYF,TGTGCCAGCAGCCAGGGACTAGCGGGGCGCACAGATACGCAGTATTTT
few,TRBD1,TRBV10-2,TRBJ1-5,CASGGTVQPQHF,TGCGCCAGCGGCGGGACAGTCCAGCCCCAGCATTTT
.,.,TRBV4-3,TRBJ1-5,CASSQESARVSQPQHF,TGCGCCAGCAGCCAAGAGAGCGCGAGGGTTAGTCAGCCCCAGCATTTT
.,.,TRBV7-2,TRBJ2-5,CASSLGRQETQYF,TGTGCCAGCAGCTTAGGGAGGCAAGAGACCCAGTACTTC
.,TRBD1,TRBV19,TRBJ2-1,CASPSQGAYEQFF,TGTGCCAGCCCGTCACAGGGGGCCTATGAGCAGTTCTTC
.,.,TRBV5-1,TRBJ1-3,CASSLDADITGNTIYF,TGCGCCAGCAGCTTGGATGCGGATATAACTGGAAACACCATATATTTT